This T cell receptor (beta chain) stems from a study of radiotherapy plus CTLA-4 blockade in lung cancer. With 3 bases clipped from V and 2 bases from J, the junction kept 1 base outside the gene matches. This CDR3 region has 13 residues. Germline assignment: CDR1 SGDLS and CDR2 YYNGEE. This table comes from immunoSEQ multiplex PCR, and its TCRdb copy is limited to in-frame clones, with some not included. Of 65,000 to 70,000 clones in the sample, roughly 85% were seen once. V is TRBV9 and J is TRBJ2-5, with TRBD1 identical over 7 bases. The source was peripheral blood, collected from a patient treated with radiotherapy plus ipilimumab. The clonotype was recovered from a human donor with non-small cell lung cancer who had a complete response to radiotherapy plus ipilimumab. DNA of the CDR3: TGTGCCAGCAGCGAGGGACAGCAAGAGACCCAGTACTTC. Amino acids: CASSEGQQETQYF.